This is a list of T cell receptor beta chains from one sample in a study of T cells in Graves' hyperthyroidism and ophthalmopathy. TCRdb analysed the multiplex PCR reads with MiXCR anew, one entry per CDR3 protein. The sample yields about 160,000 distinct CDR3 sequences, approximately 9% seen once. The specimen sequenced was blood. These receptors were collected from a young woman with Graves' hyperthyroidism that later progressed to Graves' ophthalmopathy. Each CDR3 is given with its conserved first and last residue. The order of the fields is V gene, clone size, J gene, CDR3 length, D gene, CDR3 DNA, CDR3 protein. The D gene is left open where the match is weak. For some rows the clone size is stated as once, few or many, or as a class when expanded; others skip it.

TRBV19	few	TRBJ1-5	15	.	TGTGCCAGTAGGATCGGGGGGTCGGGTAATCAGCCCCAGCATTTT	CASRIGGSGNQPQHF
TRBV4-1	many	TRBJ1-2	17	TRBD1	TGCGCCAGCAGCCAAGGTTTAACAGGGGGAAGAAACTATGGCTACACCTTC	CASSQGLTGGRNYGYTF
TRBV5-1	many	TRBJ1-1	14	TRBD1	TGCGCCAGCAGACGGACAGGGGCGCACACTGAAGCTTTCTTT	CASRRTGAHTEAFF
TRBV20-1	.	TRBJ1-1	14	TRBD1	TGCAGTGCTAGGGGTCAGGGGGCAGGCACTGAAGCTTTCTTT	CSARGQGAGTEAFF
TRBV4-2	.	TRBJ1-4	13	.	TGTGCCAGCAGCCGGGCGAGTTCCGAAAAACTGTTTTTT	CASSRASSEKLFF
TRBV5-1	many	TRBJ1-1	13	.	TGCGCCAGCAGCTTGGCCGGGCAGAGTGAAGCTTTCTTT	CASSLAGQSEAFF
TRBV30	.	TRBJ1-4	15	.	TGTGCCTGGAGTGCAGTAGGAGGGGCTAATGAAAAACTGTTTTTT	CAWSAVGGANEKLFF
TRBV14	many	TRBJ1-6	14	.	TGTGCCAGCAGCCAACATAGTTGGGGTTCACCCCTCCACTTT	CASSQHSWGSPLHF
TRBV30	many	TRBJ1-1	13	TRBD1	TGTGCCTGGGGGGACAGGTTCAACACTGAAGCTTTCTTT	CAWGDRFNTEAFF
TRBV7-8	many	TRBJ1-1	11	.	TGTGCCAGCAGCTTAGCGTCCGAAGCTTTCTTT	CASSLASEAFF
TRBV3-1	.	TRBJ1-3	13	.	TGTGCCAGCGCGGGCGGCTCTGGAACCACCATATATTTT	CASAGGSGTTIYF
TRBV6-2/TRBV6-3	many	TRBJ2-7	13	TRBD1	TGTGCCAGCAGCCCGACAGGGTTGAAGGAGCAGTACTTC	CASSPTGLKEQYF
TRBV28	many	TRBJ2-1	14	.	TGTTTGAGCGAGAGGCGCACCTCCTACAATGAGCAGTTCTTC	CLSERRTSYNEQFF
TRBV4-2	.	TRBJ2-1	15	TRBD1	TGTGCCAGCAGCCCCCGACAGGGGGCTGGCGATGAGCAGTTCTTC	CASSPRQGAGDEQFF
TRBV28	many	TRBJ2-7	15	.	TGTGCCAGCAGTTCCCTCCGGGCGGGGGCTAGCGAGCAGTACTTC	CASSSLRAGASEQYF
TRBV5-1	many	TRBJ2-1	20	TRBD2	TGCGCCAGCAGCGCGCCGGGACTAGCGGGAGGGTTGAGCTCCTACAATGAGCAGTTCTTC	CASSAPGLAGGLSSYNEQFF
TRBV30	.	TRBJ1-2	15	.	TGTGCCTGGAGTGTACAAGCGGGAGGCTACTATGGCTACACCTTC	CAWSVQAGGYYGYTF
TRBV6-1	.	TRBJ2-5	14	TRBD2	TGTGCCAGCAGCCGCCTCGGGGGGGAAGAGACCCAGTACTTC	CASSRLGGEETQYF
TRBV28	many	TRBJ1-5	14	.	TGTGCCAGCAGTTTAGTACAGTACAATCAGCCCCAGCATTTT	CASSLVQYNQPQHF
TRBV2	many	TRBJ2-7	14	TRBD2	TGTGCCAGCAGCATAGGACTAGCGGCCTACGAGCAGTACTTC	CASSIGLAAYEQYF
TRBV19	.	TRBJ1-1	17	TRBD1	TGTGCCAGTAGCCCAGGAGGGAGGGGGCTTATGAACACTGAAGCTTTCTTT	CASSPGGRGLMNTEAFF
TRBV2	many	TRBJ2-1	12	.	TGTGCCAGCAGGACGACCTACAATGAGCAGTTCTTC	CASRTTYNEQFF
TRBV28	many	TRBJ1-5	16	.	TGTGCCAGCAGTTTGAACAGGGCCAATAGCAATCAGCCCCAGCATTTT	CASSLNRANSNQPQHF
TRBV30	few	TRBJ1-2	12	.	TGTGCCTTACAGGGCGCGGACTATGGCTACACCTTC	CALQGADYGYTF
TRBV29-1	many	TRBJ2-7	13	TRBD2	TGCAGCGTTCGACTAGCGAGAGTGGGCGAGCAGTACTTC	CSVRLARVGEQYF
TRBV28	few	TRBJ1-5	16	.	TGTGCCAGCAGTCGCACCGGGATTCAGGGCAATCAGCCCCAGCATTTT	CASSRTGIQGNQPQHF
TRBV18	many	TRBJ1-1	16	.	TGTGCCAGCTCATTTGATTTGACGCGAAAGAACACTGAAGCTTTCTTT	CASSFDLTRKNTEAFF
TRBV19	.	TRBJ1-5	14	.	TGTGCCAGTAGTCCACAGTGGTTAAATCAGCCCCAGCATTTT	CASSPQWLNQPQHF
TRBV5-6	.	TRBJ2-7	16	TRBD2	TGTGCCAGCAGCTTGGGCTCTAGCGGGAAATACTACGAGCAGTACTTC	CASSLGSSGKYYEQYF
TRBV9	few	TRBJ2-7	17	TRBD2	TGTGCCAGCAGCCCAGGGACTAGCGGGGGGACTACCTACGAGCAGTACTTC	CASSPGTSGGTTYEQYF
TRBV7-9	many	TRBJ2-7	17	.	TGTGCCAGCAGCTTAAGTCGCGGCAGCCGGAACATCTACGAGCAGTACTTC	CASSLSRGSRNIYEQYF
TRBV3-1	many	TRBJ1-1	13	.	TGTGCCAGCAGCCAAGATCAGGAGACCGGGACTTTCTTT	CASSQDQETGTFF
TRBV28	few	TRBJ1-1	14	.	TGTGCCAGCAGTTTAACGGGGCTGGTCACTGAAGCTTTCTTT	CASSLTGLVTEAFF
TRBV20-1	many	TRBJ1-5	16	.	TGCAGTGCCATTCGCCTGAGGGGAAGCCCGAATCAGCCCCAGCATTTT	CSAIRLRGSPNQPQHF
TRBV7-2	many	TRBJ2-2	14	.	TGTGCCAGCAGCTCTCAGGTCTCCACCGGGGAGCTGTTTTTT	CASSSQVSTGELFF
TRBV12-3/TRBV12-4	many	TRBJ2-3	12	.	TGTGCCAGCAGTTTAGCGCGGGATACGCAGTATTTT	CASSLARDTQYF
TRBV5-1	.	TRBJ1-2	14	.	TGCGCCAGCAGCTCGGGGGGGCCTAACTATGGCTACACCTTC	CASSSGGPNYGYTF
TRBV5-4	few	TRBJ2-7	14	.	TGTGCCAGCAGCCGAGGCGGGGAAACCTACGAGCAGTACTTC	CASSRGGETYEQYF
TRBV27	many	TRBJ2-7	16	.	TGTGCCAGCAGTTCCGGACACCTCAGAAGAGGGTACGAGCAGTACTTC	CASSSGHLRRGYEQYF
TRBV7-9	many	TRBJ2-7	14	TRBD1	TGTGCCAGCAGCCTGAGACAGGGGGCCGACGAGCAGTACTTC	CASSLRQGADEQYF
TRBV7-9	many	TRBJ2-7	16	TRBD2	TGTGCCAGCAGCTCAGGGGGACTAGCGGGACGATACGAGCAGTACTTC	CASSSGGLAGRYEQYF
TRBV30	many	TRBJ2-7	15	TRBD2	TGTGCCTGGACGAAAAGGGGAGGGCCGGGCGACGAGCAGTACTTC	CAWTKRGGPGDEQYF
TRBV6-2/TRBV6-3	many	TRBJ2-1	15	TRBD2	TGTGCCAGCAGTCCCGGGACTAGCGGGATCTATGAGCAGTTCTTC	CASSPGTSGIYEQFF
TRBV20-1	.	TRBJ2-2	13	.	TGCAGTGCTAGTAACAGGAACACCGGGGAGCTGTTTTTT	CSASNRNTGELFF
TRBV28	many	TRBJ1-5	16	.	TGTGCCAGCAGAAAACCTCGGGACGGACACAATCAGCCCCAGCATTTT	CASRKPRDGHNQPQHF
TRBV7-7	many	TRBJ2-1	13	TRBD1	TGTGCTAGCAGTACAGGGGAAGAGAATGAGCAGTTCTTC	CASSTGEENEQFF
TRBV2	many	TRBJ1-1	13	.	TGTGCCAGCATTTATCGACAGAACACTGAAGCTTTCTTT	CASIYRQNTEAFF
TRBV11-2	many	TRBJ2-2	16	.	TGTGCCAGCAGCCCGGCTTCCGGGACAAACACCGGGGAGCTGTTTTTT	CASSPASGTNTGELFF
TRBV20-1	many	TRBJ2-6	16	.	TGCAGTGCCACAGGAGTACGGAGCTCTGGGGCCAACGTCCTGACTTTC	CSATGVRSSGANVLTF
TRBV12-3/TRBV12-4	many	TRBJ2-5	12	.	TGTGCCAGCAGTTTAGTTCAAGAGACCCAGTACTTC	CASSLVQETQYF
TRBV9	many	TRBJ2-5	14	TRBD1	TGTGCCAGCAGCGTAGGCACAGGGGAGGAGACCCAGTACTTC	CASSVGTGEETQYF
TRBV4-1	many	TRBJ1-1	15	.	TGCGCCAGCAGCCGTCTCAGCGGGGTTCATTCTGAAGCTTTCTTT	CASSRLSGVHSEAFF
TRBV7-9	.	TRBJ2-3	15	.	TGTGCCAGCAGCGCGTTTCGGGCTAACACAGATACGCAGTATTTT	CASSAFRANTDTQYF
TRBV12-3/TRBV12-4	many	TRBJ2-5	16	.	TGTGCCAGCAGTTTTTATGATCCGGGGAGACGAGAGACCCAGTACTTC	CASSFYDPGRRETQYF
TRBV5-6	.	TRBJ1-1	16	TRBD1	TGTGCCAGCAGCTTGGCGACAGGGGTTGGGAACACTGAAGCTTTCTTT	CASSLATGVGNTEAFF
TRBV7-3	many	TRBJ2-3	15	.	TGTGCCAGCAGCTTTTCGGCTTATTCCACAGATACGCAGTATTTT	CASSFSAYSTDTQYF
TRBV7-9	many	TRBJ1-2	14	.	TGTGCCAGCAGCTTGCAGGGAGAGAGTTATGGCTACACCTTC	CASSLQGESYGYTF